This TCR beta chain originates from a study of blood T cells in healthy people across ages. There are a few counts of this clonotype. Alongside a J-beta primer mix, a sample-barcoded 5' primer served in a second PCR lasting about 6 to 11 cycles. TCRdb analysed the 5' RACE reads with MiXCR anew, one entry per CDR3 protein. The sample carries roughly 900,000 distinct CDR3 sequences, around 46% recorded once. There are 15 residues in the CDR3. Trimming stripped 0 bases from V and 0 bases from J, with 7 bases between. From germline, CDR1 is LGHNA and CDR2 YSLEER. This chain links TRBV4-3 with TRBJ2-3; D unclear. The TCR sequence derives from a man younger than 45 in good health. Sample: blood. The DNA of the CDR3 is TGCGCCAGCAGCCAAGATTCCTTAAGCACAGATACGCAGTATTTT. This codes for CASSQDSLSTDTQYF.